Reported below is one T cell receptor beta chain. Its antigen specificity is not known. Base qualities are not recorded, but no much larger clone differs from it by a single base. The germline V gene supplies CDR1 SGHDT and CDR2 YYEEEE. The V end loses 2 bases and the J end loses 5 bases, and a stretch of 10 bases separates them. Reading from cysteine to phenylalanine, the CDR3 counts 13 amino acids. The read is trimmed to its CDR3 DNA, 39 bases read in frame from base 1. The entry originates in a study of T cells after somatic rescue of genetic block (dated by TCRdb to the early 2020s). Context from the whole study: What the study looked at was long-term robustness, specifically in a T-cell system that came about through somatic rescue of a genetic block in T-cell development.

The library was produced with the immunoSEQ multiplex PCR assay. TCRdb retrieved this table from immuneACCESS and kept in-frame rearrangements only. Not all clones are present; in checked studies, unresolved V genes account for under half, and no reason is known for the remainder. The sample has roughly 70,000 clones on record, about 92% of them singletons. Less than 3.5% of the sample rests with the top ten. The receptor comes from a man aged 35-49 years. Material: peripheral blood mononuclear cells (PBMCs). The sequence joins TRBV5-6 to TRBJ1-1; matching of 5 bases hints at TRBD1 as the D gene. The nucleotide sequence is TGTGCCAGCAGCTTTGGGGGTCGAACTGAAGCTTTCTTT. This codes for CASSFGGRTEAFF.